This T cell receptor (beta chain) was sequenced for a study of shared clonotypes between healthy human individuals. Study information: Serving as donors were two women and a few men, whose ages spanned 18 to 49.

Sequenced by immunoSEQ multiplex PCR; TCRdb stores in-frame clones only, minus some. This sample has approximately 1,000,000 clones, with approximately 80% found just once. A few counts support this clone. The antigen is undetermined. The sample holds other DNA sequences that translate to the same CDR3. Notes on the study in general: Sequencing depth was expected to influence donor clonotype sharing.

Germline values: CDR1 KGHSH, CDR2 LQKENI. Trimming at V came to 3 bases and at J to 2 bases, leaving 0 bases not matched to a gene. This CDR3 is built from 15 residues. This receptor was taken from a man between 18 and 29 years old in good health. Some clones in this sample may be carry-over from other donors' samples. The V call is TRBV18, the J call TRBJ2-6, with 8 bases identical to TRBD1. The sample taken for sequencing was memory CD4+ T cells from PBMCs. Subset denoted: CD45RA-negative fraction. CDR3 loop: CASSPTGAGANVLTF. CDR3 coding DNA: TGTGCCAGCTCACCGACAGGGGCTGGGGCCAACGTCCTGACTTTC.